One sample yielded the 29 T cell receptor beta chains listed below, sequenced in a study of molecular identifiers for immune sequencing clone quantification. TCRdb independently ran MiXCR on the PCR reads; one entry per CDR3 protein. The profile shows around 460,000 distinct CDR3 sequences, 25% of them singletons. Sequenced: naive CD8+ T cells from blood, with Jurkat cell RNA spiked in. Subset reported: FACS-sorted CD8+CD4-CCR7+CD45RA+ naive T cells. The receptor set was obtained from a human donor in good health. Some libraries in this study had Jurkat cell RNA spiked in.

This clonotype has at least ten counts. The V call is TRBV20-1, the J call TRBJ2-7; either TRBD1 or TRBD2 may supply D (5 bases each). Germline values: CDR1 DFQATT, CDR2 SNEGSKA (reference sequence). The CDR3 consists of 13 residues. Trimming took off 8 bases at V and 3 bases at J, with 17 bases between the two ends. The CDR3 reads CSLKTRGGYEQYF. Written as DNA, the CDR3 is TGCAGTCTCAAGACGAGGGGCGGCTACGAGCAGTACTTC.

The rearrangement joins TRBV4-3 to TRBJ1-1, with D perhaps matching TRBD1 (6 bases). Deletions cut 0 bases from V and 3 bases from J, with 20 bases between. CDR1 and CDR2 (germline): LGHNA, YSLEER. The CDR3 runs 18 residues. CDR3 coding DNA: TGCGCCAGCAGCCAAGATCCGGGGCAGGGGCGAGGGTACACTGAAGCTTTCTTT. It encodes CASSQDPGQGRGYTEAFF.

In regard to this clonotype: This may be a read error: a much more frequent sequence differs by one nucleotide. This chain joins TRBV20-1 and TRBJ2-3; D is uncertain. Looked up from germline, CDR1 is DFQATT and CDR2 is SNEGSKA (reference sequence). The CDR3 is 13 amino acids. Deletions cut 6 bases from V and 2 bases from J, with 12 bases between. The CDR3 spells CSAVIVDTDTQYF. Written as DNA, the CDR3 is TGCAGTGCCGTCATAGTAGACACAGATACGCAGTATTTT.

This clonotype has a handful of counts. The chain employs TRBV25-1 and TRBJ1-3, with a possible D match to TRBD1 (6 bases). Germline V gives CDR1 MGHDK, CDR2 SYGVNS. This CDR3 is 15 amino acids long. The V end was cut by 6 bases, the J end by 1 base, with 13 bases between. The CDR3 reads CASSHRELSGNTIYF. The DNA of the CDR3 is TGTGCCAGCAGCCACAGGGAGCTGTCTGGAAACACCATATATTTT.

This clonotype has only a few counts. This rearrangement joins TRBV4-1 to TRBJ2-5; D ambiguous. The CDR3 length is 14 residues. Germline values: CDR1 MGHRA, CDR2 YSYEKL. V lost 1 base and J 4 bases, leaving 10 bases between the germline ends. The CDR3 DNA follows: TGCGCCAGCAGCCAAGTTCTGTACAGAGAGACCCAGTACTTC. Translation gives CASSQVLYRETQYF.

This clonotype was seen only a few times. An end of the junction differs from the germline gene, which may be a read error. The V and J genes are TRBV29-1 and TRBJ2-3, with no clear D. This CDR3 region has 13 residues. Germline CDR1 reads SQVTM; CDR2 reads ANQGSEA. The CDR3: CSVPSLNTDAQYF. The CDR3 nucleotides read TGCAGCGTTCCCAGCTTAAACACAGATGCGCAGTATTTT.

Turning to this clonotype: This clone may be a read error of a much larger clone one base away. The chain employs TRBV5-4 and TRBJ2-3, with a possible D match to TRBD2 (6 bases). From germline, CDR1 is SGHNT and CDR2 YYREEE (reference sequence). The CDR3 is 16 residues long. In DNA, the CDR3 is TGTGCCAGCAGCGAAACCGGGACTCATACGACAGATACGCGGTATTTT. It specifies CASSETGTHTTDTRYF.

This clonotype has more than one count but fewer than ten. The chain is built from TRBV25-1 and TRBJ2-3, with D uncertain. This CDR3 is 16 amino acids long. V lost 3 bases, J lost 0 bases, and 13 bases lay in between. Germline V gene lookup returns CDR1 MGHDK and CDR2 SYGVNS. In DNA, the CDR3 is TGTGCCAGCAGTGATCCGTTGAGCGAAAGCACAGATACGCAGTATTTT. Amino acids: CASSDPLSESTDTQYF.

This clonotype has a handful of counts. The chain combines TRBV28 with TRBJ2-6; perhaps TRBD1 as D (5 bases). V was cut by 4 bases and J by 0 bases, with 7 bases left in between. The germline CDR1 and CDR2 sequences are MDHEN and SYDVKM. CDR3 length: 15 amino acids. CDR3 sequence: CASSSRVSGANVLTF. The CDR3 bases are TGTGCCAGCAGTTCCAGGGTCTCTGGGGCCAACGTCCTGACTTTC.

The sample holds a few counts of this clonotype. The V and J genes are TRBV24-1 and TRBJ1-1, with 9 bases fitting TRBD1. V shed 9 bases, J shed 3 bases, and the junction held 4 bases outside the gene matches. This CDR3 contains 13 residues. Germline V gives CDR1 KGHDR, CDR2 SFDVKD. The CDR3 DNA is TGTGCCACCGAACAGGGGGCGCACACTGAAGCTTTCTTT. It codes for CATEQGAHTEAFF.

This clonotype showed up many times. The genes are TRBV5-1 and TRBJ2-7, with D uncertain. The CDR3 totals 16 residues. Per the germline V gene, CDR1 is SGHRS and CDR2 is YFSETQ. Trimming cost V 0 bases and J 3 bases, with 16 bases left between them. CDR3 in DNA: TGCGCCAGCAGCTTGGAACCCGCGAGTACTGACTACGAGCAGTACTTC. This translates into CASSLEPASTDYEQYF.

This chain joins TRBV7-9 and TRBJ2-3; D is unresolved. The CDR3 length is 13 residues. CDR1 is SEHNR, CDR2 FQNEAQ, per germline (reference sequence). V was shortened by 1 base and J by 6 bases, with 8 bases between the two germline ends. The CDR3 sequence: CASSLDFGDTQYF. The CDR3 DNA reads as TGTGCCAGCAGCTTAGACTTCGGGGATACGCAGTATTTT.

This clonotype was seen a few times. The rearrangement uses TRBV6-6 and TRBJ2-5; 7 bases fit TRBD2. J gave up 3 bases and V 6 bases, and 1 base lay outside the gene matches. The CDR3 extends over 12 amino acids. CDR1 is MNHNY and CDR2 is SVGAGI in the germline V gene (reference sequence). CDR3 sequence (DNA): TGTGCCAGCAGGGGGACTAAAGAGACCCAGTACTTC. Translation: CASRGTKETQYF.

A word on this clonotype: The junction and the germline gene differ at one end; a read error may be behind it. V gene TRBV2 combines with J gene TRBJ2-1, with TRBD2 identical over 11 bases. Germline V gene lookup returns CDR1 SNHLY and CDR2 FYNNEI. The CDR3 loop spans 12 amino acids. The CDR3 spells CASRHIAGGPRF. The CDR3 bases are TGTGCCAGCAGACATATAGCGGGGGGGCCCCGGTTC. The variable domain in full, with the rest retrieved from reference TRBV2 and TRBJ2-1, is EPEVTQTPSHQVTQMGQEVILRCVPISNHLYFYWYRQILGQKVEFLVSFYNNEISEKSEIFDDQFSVERPDGSNFTLKIRSTKLEDSAMYFCASRHIAGGPRFGPGTRLTVL.

Note on this clonotype: Since a much larger clone is just one base distant, this may be a read error. J is TRBJ2-7 and V is TRBV7-9; D unclear. The germline gives CDR1 SEHNR, CDR2 FQNEAQ (reference sequence). The CDR3 runs to 14 residues. V was shortened by 8 bases and J by 5 bases, with 19 bases between the two germline ends. CDR3 protein: CASCYQNPLDEQYF. CDR3 nucleotides: TGTGCCAGCTGCTACCAAAACCCCTTGGACGAGCAGTACTTC.

The chain uses TRBV7-2 and TRBJ2-7, with 7 bases matching TRBD1. The CDR3 is made up of 15 amino acids. Germline CDR1 is SGHTA and CDR2 is FQGNSA. The junction had 8 bases not matched to a gene; V was cut back by 4 bases and J by 2 bases. The CDR3, as DNA: TGTGCCAGCAGCTACAGGGGTCGTACCCCCTACGAGCAGTACTTC. This gives the protein CASSYRGRTPYEQYF.

This chain joins TRBV2 and TRBJ2-7; 8 bases fit TRBD1. The germline CDR1 and CDR2 sequences are SNHLY and FYNNEI. Germline trimming cut 9 bases from V and 2 bases from J; bases unmatched to any gene: 9. The CDR3 has 14 amino acids. CDR3: CARSFGQGAYEQYF. As DNA, the CDR3 is TGTGCCAGGTCTTTTGGACAGGGAGCCTACGAGCAGTACTTC.

This clonotype appeared once. The J gene is TRBJ1-5, the V gene TRBV27; unclear D gene. The CDR3 runs 14 residues. CDR1 is MNHEY, CDR2 SMNVEV, per germline (reference sequence). Trimming took 4 bases from V and 6 from J, leaving 13 bases between them. The chain's CDR3 is CASSSRRLGQPQHF. The CDR3 DNA reads as TGTGCCAGCAGTTCGAGGAGGCTAGGTCAGCCCCAGCATTTT.

This chain links TRBV6-5 with TRBJ2-7; a possible D gene is TRBD2 (6 bases). The CDR3 has 14 amino acids. Trimming took 2 bases from V and 2 from J, leaving 10 bases between them. CDR1 and CDR2 (germline): MNHEY, SVGAGI. CDR3 amino acids: CASSYGGGTYEQYF. DNA for the CDR3: TGTGCCAGCAGTTACGGTGGCGGGACCTACGAGCAGTACTTC.

A remark on this clonotype: A much larger clone differs from this one at a single base, so this may be a read error. This chain links TRBV10-2 with TRBJ2-3; 12 positions match TRBD2. The CDR3 runs 15 residues. The germline CDR1 and CDR2 sequences are WSHSY and SAAADI. V trimming: 5 bases; J trimming: 6 bases; junction bases outside the gene matches: 6. This chain's CDR3 is CASSRTSGAWDTQYF. The CDR3 bases are TGCGCCAGCAGTAGGACTAGCGGGGCGTGGGATACGCAGTATTTT.

With regard to this clonotype: Germline and junction disagree at one end, which may indicate a read error. V and J are TRBV4-2 and TRBJ2-6; 7 nucleotides line up with TRBD1. CDR3 length equals 15 residues. Germline CDR1 reads LGHNA; CDR2 reads YNFKEQ. Here the CDR3 DNA reads TGTGCCAGCACCCCGACAGGGAATGGGGCCAACGTCCTGCCTTTC. It encodes CASTPTGNGANVLPF.

The table lists this clonotype with a few counts. The chain joins TRBV9 to TRBJ2-7, with a weak D call TRBD2 (5 bases). This CDR3 is 17 amino acids long. Germline CDR1 reads SGDLS; CDR2 reads YYNGEE. Trimming stripped 3 bases from V and 3 bases from J, with 22 bases between. CDR3 DNA sequence: TGTGCCAGCAGCGCCGAGGGAGAACTAGGAGTTTACTACGAGCAGTACTTC. As protein: CASSAEGELGVYYEQYF.

This clonotype appeared a single time. The junction shows a germline mismatch at one end, possibly a read error. The V and J genes are TRBV15 and TRBJ2-3; D might be TRBD2 (5 bases). The CDR3 is 15 amino acids. The germline V gene encodes CDR1 LNHNV and CDR2 YYDKDF (reference sequence). CDR3 bases: TGTGCCACCGGCAGTCAAGGGAGACGCACAGATACGCAGTATTTT. Its protein is CATGSQGRRTDTQYF.

The chain recombines TRBV7-9 with TRBJ2-1, with 7 bases that match TRBD2. Germline V gives CDR1 SEHNR, CDR2 FQNEAQ (reference sequence). The CDR3 covers 16 residues. V shed 4 bases, J shed 6 bases, and the junction held 12 bases outside the gene matches. CDR3 nucleotides: TGTGCCAGCAGCTCACGGGACTATTCAATTGGCAATGAGCAGTTCTTC. Its protein product is CASSSRDYSIGNEQFF.

The chain employs TRBV11-2 and TRBJ2-7; 7 bases match TRBD1. V gave up 1 base and J gave up 1 base; unmatched junction bases: 4. The CDR3 has 15 amino acids. CDR1 and CDR2 from the germline V gene are SGHAT and FQNNGV. CDR3 bases: TGTGCCAGCAGCTTAGGACCGGGACAGTCCTACGAGCAGTACTTC. This translates into CASSLGPGQSYEQYF.

This clonotype was seen repeatedly, ten times or more. The rearrangement links TRBV13 to TRBJ2-7; D is undetermined. CDR1 is PRHDT, CDR2 FYEKMQ, per germline (reference sequence). Trimming stripped 2 bases from V and 2 bases from J, with 13 bases between. The CDR3 runs 15 residues. CDR3 residues: CASSLYLAAPYEQYF. CDR3 in DNA: TGTGCCAGCAGCTTATATCTGGCTGCTCCCTACGAGCAGTACTTC.

In its sample, this clonotype was seen many times. The chain recombines TRBV7-9 with TRBJ2-3; D is possibly TRBD1 or TRBD2 (5 bases each). Per the germline V gene, CDR1 is SEHNR and CDR2 is FQNEAQ (reference sequence). CDR3 length: 16 amino acids. Deletions cut 4 bases from V and 0 bases from J, with 14 bases between. In DNA form, the CDR3 reads TGTGCCAGCAGCTCGACCGGGACGGAGAGCACAGATACGCAGTATTTT. This translates into CASSSTGTESTDTQYF.

This rearrangement joins TRBV7-9 to TRBJ1-4; no clear D. CDR1 is SEHNR, CDR2 FQNEAQ, per germline (reference sequence). Trimming took off 5 bases at V and 8 bases at J, with 15 bases between the two ends. This CDR3 contains 14 residues. In nucleotides, the CDR3 is TGTGCCAGCAGCCAGGCCCTCATGCGGGAAAAACTGTTTTTT. Translating it yields CASSQALMREKLFF.

This clonotype was seen many times. The chain carries TRBV4-2 and TRBJ2-7; possible D gene TRBD2, 5 bases. There are 17 residues in the CDR3. V was shortened by 2 bases and J by 0 bases, with 17 bases between the two germline ends. CDR1 and CDR2 from the germline V gene are LGHNA and YNFKEQ. The CDR3 reads CASSQSLGGSSSYEQYF. The CDR3, as DNA: TGTGCCAGCAGCCAATCCTTGGGCGGGTCGAGCTCCTACGAGCAGTACTTC.